The clone carrying this T cell receptor (beta chain) was detected many times. The data belong to a study of human T cells and chemical hapten exposure. On the study more broadly: Sensitizing treatment utilized 2% DPC over a 2 cm by 2 cm portion of upper inner arm skin. Small pooled library volume differences mainly caused per-sample TCR yield variation. Diphenylcyclopropenone was administered weekly to the scalp of patients throughout the approximately 24-week study.

Trimming removed 5 bases at V and 6 bases at J, with 11 bases between. The CDR3 runs to 13 residues. Germline CDR1 MNHEY, CDR2 SVGEGT. TCRdb recomputed calls from the RACE reads with MiXCR, one row per CDR3 protein. Of roughly 50,000 distinct CDR3 sequences detected, roughly 9% appear once; the ten largest clones hold 9.6%. Time point of the sample: pre-sensitization, week 0. Treatment reported: therapeutic diphenylcyclopropenone sensitization with weekly scalp DPC. Total RNA was isolated from unfractionated whole blood. This specimen consisted of whole blood, obtained in connection with sensitization to the hapten diphenylcyclopropenone (DPC). The gene calls are TRBV6-2 or TRBV6-3 and TRBJ1-5; D is ambiguous. This TCR was recovered from a woman in her twenties or thirties with alopecia areata. Some clones in this sample may be carry-over from other donors' samples. CDR3 residues: CASSRPFAQPQHF. DNA for the CDR3: TGTGCCAGCAGTCGGCCGTTCGCTCAGCCCCAGCATTTT.